This is a list of T cell receptor beta chains from one sample in a study of shared clonotypes between healthy human individuals. Clones were sequenced by immunoSEQ multiplex PCR, and TCRdb holds only the in-frame ones, with some missing. The sample holds about 1.4 million clones, roughly 96% seen once. Sequenced material: naive CD4+ T cells sorted from blood. The receptor set was obtained from a man in his thirties or forties in good health. CDR3s include the opening cysteine and the closing phenylalanine or tryptophan. The order of the fields is CDR3 length, V gene, D gene, J gene, CDR3 protein, CDR3 DNA. D genes are given only for firm matches.

13	TRBV29-1	.	TRBJ2-3	CSAVAGSTDTQYF	TGCAGCGCCGTCGCGGGTAGCACAGATACGCAGTATTTT
14	TRBV7-8	TRBD2	TRBJ2-1	CASRTSGRRDEQFF	TGTGCCAGCAGAACTAGCGGGAGACGGGATGAGCAGTTCTTC
16	TRBV5-4	.	TRBJ2-5	CASSSPNRGAQETQYF	TGTGCCAGCAGCTCCCCCAACCGGGGGGCCCAAGAGACCCAGTACTTC
12	TRBV10-3	.	TRBJ2-1	CAISEIADEQFF	TGTGCCATCAGTGAGATAGCGGATGAGCAGTTCTTC
14	TRBV6-1	.	TRBJ2-2	CASSALTNTGELFF	TGTGCCAGCAGTGCTTTAACGAACACCGGGGAGCTGTTTTTT
13	TRBV2	.	TRBJ2-7	CASSGGVWYEQYF	TGTGCCAGCAGTGGAGGAGTTTGGTACGAGCAGTACTTC
13	TRBV27	TRBD1	TRBJ1-4	CASTKTGDEKLFF	TGTGCCAGCACCAAAACAGGGGATGAAAAACTGTTTTTT
12	TRBV7-9	.	TRBJ2-7	CAVLLVNYEQYF	TGTGCCGTCCTCCTTGTCAACTACGAGCAGTACTTC
15	TRBV18	.	TRBJ2-2	CASSPLFGNTGELFF	TGTGCCAGCTCACCACTATTCGGTAACACCGGGGAGCTGTTTTTT
14	TRBV7-2	TRBD1	TRBJ2-7	CASSRTGGIYEQYF	TGTGCCAGCAGCCGGACAGGGGGTATTTACGAGCAGTACTTC
13	TRBV6-1	TRBD1	TRBJ1-5	CASKDRENQPQHF	TGTGCCAGCAAGGACAGGGAAAATCAGCCCCAGCATTTT